Presented here are 11 T cell receptor beta chains from one specimen sequenced in a study of metastatic and nonmetastatic thyroid tumors. All patients reached thyroid surgery having received no treatment beforehand. MiXCR was used by TCRdb to re-call the PCR reads. Of under 100,000 clones listed, 8.6% are singletons. The sample was blood. These receptors were obtained from a female donor with papillary thyroid cancer or a benign thyroid nodule (not recorded which). Some clones in this sample may be carry-over from other donors' samples.

V and J are TRBV5-6 and TRBJ1-4; D ambiguous. Germline CDR1 and CDR2: SGHDT and YYEEEE. V lost 0 bases and J lost 6, with 6 bases in between. The CDR3 is 13 amino acids. CDR3 residues: CASSLDADEKLFF. CDR3 in DNA: TGTGCCAGCAGCTTGGACGCGGATGAAAAACTGTTTTTT.

Ten or more counts support this clone. The rearrangement links TRBV7-9 to TRBJ2-1; D is undetermined. The CDR3 runs 11 residues. CDR1 and CDR2 from the germline V gene are SEHNR and FQNEAQ (reference sequence). Trimming took off 1 base at V and 13 bases at J, with 8 bases between the two ends. This chain's CDR3 is CASSLEFPQFF. In DNA, the CDR3 is TGTGCCAGCAGCTTAGAATTCCCCCAGTTCTTC.

The table lists this clone with many counts. The chain combines TRBV20-1 with TRBJ2-5; 8 bases fit TRBD2. The CDR3 consists of 13 residues. In germline, CDR1 is DFQATT, CDR2 SNEGSKA (reference sequence). V was clipped by 5 bases and J by 5 bases; unmatched bases: 7. The CDR3 DNA sequence: TGCAGTGCTTTTACGGGGGGGAGGGAGACCCAGTACTTC. This codes for CSAFTGGRETQYF.

The V gene is TRBV4-1, the J gene TRBJ2-1; a possible D gene is TRBD2 (6 bases). V was shortened by 0 bases and J by 5 bases, with 14 bases between the two germline ends. The CDR3 consists of 16 residues. Germline CDR1 and CDR2: MGHRA and YSYEKL. The DNA for the CDR3 is TGCGCCAGCAGCCAAGACTGGGCGGGGAACAACAATGAGCAGTTCTTC. Translated: CASSQDWAGNNNEQFF.

This clone was picked up many times. The rearrangement joins TRBV5-1 to TRBJ2-2; a weak D match, TRBD1 (5 bases). The V gene's germline CDR1 is SGHRS and CDR2 YFSETQ. The CDR3 runs to 14 residues. With 2 bases removed from V and 3 bases from J, the gap between germline ends came to 8 bases. DNA for the CDR3: TGCGCCAGCAGCTTAGGGGCCTACACCGGGGAGCTGTTTTTT. This translates into CASSLGAYTGELFF.

A word on this clone: A much larger clone is a single base away; this may be a read error. This chain connects TRBV12-3 or TRBV12-4 to TRBJ1-1, with D hard to call. The CDR3 length is 13 residues. V was clipped by 3 bases and J by 2 bases, with 7 bases between them. The CDR3 protein is CASSLSANTEAFF. The CDR3 bases are TGTGCCAGCAGTTTGTCAGCTAACACTGAAGCTTTCTTT.

The chain combines TRBV4-1 with TRBJ1-5; no definite D call. With 2 bases removed from V and 3 bases from J, the gap between germline ends came to 11 bases. This CDR3 contains 15 residues. From germline, CDR1 is MGHRA and CDR2 YSYEKL. The CDR3 loop is CASSQSENYNQPQHF. In DNA form, the CDR3 reads TGCGCCAGCAGCCAATCAGAAAATTACAATCAGCCCCAGCATTTT.

This clone was seen at least ten times. CDR3 nucleotide sequence: TGTGCCAGCGGCCTGGGGATGAACACTGAAGCTTTCTTT. Residues: CASGLGMNTEAFF. The chain uses TRBV2 and TRBJ1-1; D not resolved. The CDR3 is 13 amino acids. The germline gives CDR1 SNHLY, CDR2 FYNNEI. The V end was cut by 8 bases, the J end by 0 bases, with 10 bases between. The full variable domain, with the rest looked up from reference TRBV2 and TRBJ1-1, is EPEVTQTPSHQVTQMGQEVILRCVPISNHLYFYWYRQILGQKVEFLVSFYNNEISEKSEIFDDQFSVERPDGSNFTLKIRSTKLEDSAMYFCASGLGMNTEAFFGQGTRLTVV.

This clone appeared many times. The chain combines TRBV10-1 with TRBJ2-7; maybe TRBD2 (5 bases). Germline loops: CDR1 WNHNN, CDR2 SYGVQD (reference sequence). This CDR3 contains 12 residues. Deletions cut 3 bases from V and 7 bases from J, with 10 bases between. The CDR3 nucleotides read TGCGCCAGCAGTGAAGGTCCGGGGGAGCAGTACTTC. Translating gives CASSEGPGEQYF.

This clone was observed many times. The V call is TRBV18, the J call TRBJ2-3; D ambiguous. The CDR3 is 16 residues long. The germline V gene encodes CDR1 KGHSH and CDR2 LQKENI. V gave up 6 bases and J gave up 2 bases, with 18 bases separating them. The DNA of the CDR3 is TGTGCCAGCTCCCCCGGTGGTGACTCAACCACAGATACGCAGTATTTT. Its protein is CASSPGGDSTTDTQYF.

This clone was observed many times. This chain uses TRBV7-3 with TRBJ2-1, with D uncertain. The CDR3 runs 12 residues. Germline assignment: CDR1 SGHTA and CDR2 FQGTGA. V dropped 2 bases and J dropped 6 bases, with 5 bases sitting between them. The CDR3 coding sequence is TGTGCCAGCAGCTTAGCTAGCAATGAGCAGTTCTTC. It specifies CASSLASNEQFF.